These 4 T cell receptor beta chains share one sample of origin, sequenced in a study of T cell responses to AZD1222 COVID-19 vaccine. The table came from immunoSEQ multiplex PCR; TCRdb's copy has only in-frame clones and leaves some out. The sample has 130,000 or so clones; 93% are singletons. The specimen was peripheral blood, collected on day 0 of AZD1222 vaccination. The receptors come from an adult in good health.

CDR3 nucleotides: TGTGCCAGTAGGGCGGGGGCGAACAATGAGCAGTTCTTC. Translating it yields CASRAGANNEQFF. This chain joins TRBV19 and TRBJ2-1, with a weak D call TRBD2 (7 bases). Germline V CDR1 and CDR2: LNHDA, SQIVND (reference sequence). The CDR3 has 13 amino acids. V lost 6 bases, J lost 5 bases, and 11 bases lay in between.

CDR3 in amino acids: CASSSYRDSPNGYTF. Written as DNA, the CDR3 is TGTGCCAGCAGCTCTTATCGGGACTCCCCCAATGGCTACACCTTC. The gene calls are TRBV7-2 and TRBJ1-2; perhaps TRBD1 as D (5 bases). Per the germline V gene, CDR1 is SGHTA and CDR2 is FQGNSA. V gave up 4 bases and J gave up 6 bases, with 18 bases separating them. This CDR3 has 15 residues. Full variable domain (rest looked up from reference TRBV7-2 and TRBJ1-2): GAGVSQSPSNKVTEKGKDVELRCDPISGHTALYWYRQSLGQGLEFLIYFQGNSAPDKSGLPSDRFSAERTGGSVSTLTIQRTQQEDSAVYLCASSSYRDSPNGYTFGSGTRLTVV.

The genes are TRBV12-3 or TRBV12-4 and TRBJ1-1; D remains ambiguous. Trimming shortened V by 5 bases and J by 14 bases, and 15 bases separated the two germline ends. The CDR3 runs 11 residues. CDR3 DNA: TGTGCCAGCAGTACCCAAACCGGGCGATTCTTT. Translation gives CASSTQTGRFF.

This chain uses TRBV10-3 with TRBJ2-7; 7 nucleotides match TRBD1. V gave up 3 bases and J gave up 4 bases; unmatched junction bases: 9. In germline, CDR1 is ENHRY, CDR2 SYGVKD. This CDR3 comprises 15 residues. In DNA form, the CDR3 reads TGTGCCATCAGTGATGACAGGGAAGGAATTTACGAGCAGTACTTC. This sequence encodes CAISDDREGIYEQYF.